A selection of T cell receptor beta chains follows, all from one sample in a study of blood T cell repertoires in COVID-19. Method: immunoSEQ multiplex PCR; TCRdb's copy keeps in-frame clones and lacks some. There are approximately 160,000 clones in the sample; roughly four fifths occur only once, and 6% to 9% lies in the top ten. Sequencing used peripheral blood. The source of these receptors is a man aged 35 to 55 who had recovered from COVID-19. Each CDR3 is given with its conserved first and last residue. The D gene is left open where the match is weak. Clone size is not always given. Where it is, it says once, few, many or a class for expanded clones.

D	V	J	size	DNA	CDR3
TRBD2	TRBV7-3	TRBJ2-5	-	TGTGCCAGCAGCTTGGGAGGGAAAGAGACCCAGTACTTC	CASSLGGKETQYF
TRBD1	TRBV2	TRBJ1-1	-	TGTGCCAGCAGTGAAGCGGTTGACAGGGGGTTTGAAGCTTTCTTT	CASSEAVDRGFEAFF
TRBD1	TRBV4-2	TRBJ1-5	-	TGTGCCAGCAGCCCTAATATCGCCGGGACAGGGGACCAGCCCCAGCATTTT	CASSPNIAGTGDQPQHF
-	TRBV15	TRBJ2-6	-	TGTGCCACCAGCGGGCTGAAGTTCTCTGGGGCCAACGTCCTGACTTTC	CATSGLKFSGANVLTF
TRBD2	TRBV5-5	TRBJ2-7	-	TGTGCCAGCAGCTTAGGCCGCAGCGGGAGCTACGAGCAGTACTTC	CASSLGRSGSYEQYF
TRBD2	TRBV29-1	TRBJ2-1	once	TGCAGCTCCAACGGGCGGGGGGGGTTCGATGAGCAGTTCTTC	CSSNGRGGFDEQFF
-	TRBV11-2	TRBJ1-1	few	TGTGCCAGCAGCGGCAGGGTCAGGAACACTGAAGCTTTCTTT	CASSGRVRNTEAFF
TRBD2	TRBV3-1/TRBV3-2	TRBJ2-5	once	TGTGCCAGCAGCCTCGGACTAGCGGGATCGTCATTGGAGACCCAGTACTTC	CASSLGLAGSSLETQYF
-	TRBV4-3	TRBJ2-3	-	TGCGCCAGCAGCCAAGATTGGCGGTTTGGCACAGATACGCAGTATTTT	CASSQDWRFGTDTQYF
TRBD1	TRBV5-8	TRBJ2-3	-	TGTGCCAGCAGCCAAGGGACAGGGGAAGGCACAGATACGCAGTATTTT	CASSQGTGEGTDTQYF
-	TRBV11-1	TRBJ1-1	-	TGTGCCAGCAGCTTTAGGGGGAACACTGAAGCTTTCTTT	CASSFRGNTEAFF
TRBD1	TRBV6-4	TRBJ2-3	-	TGTGCCAGCAGTCGACAGGGGGAGGGACCAGATACGCAGTATTTT	CASSRQGEGPDTQYF
-	TRBV12-3/TRBV12-4	TRBJ1-5	-	TGTGCCAGCACCTGGAGGGTGGCTCAGCCCCAGCATTTT	CASTWRVAQPQHF
TRBD1	TRBV9	TRBJ1-2	-	TGTGCCAGCAGCGGATACGACAGGGGGGGCTATGGCTACACCTTC	CASSGYDRGGYGYTF
-	TRBV4-3	TRBJ1-6	-	TGCGCCAGCAGCCAAGGGGGACATTCTTCGGGATCACCCCTCCACTTT	CASSQGGHSSGSPLHF
-	TRBV4-1	TRBJ1-5	-	TGCGCCAGCAGCCAGACTAGACTCAATCAGCCCCAGCATTTT	CASSQTRLNQPQHF
TRBD1	TRBV5-4	TRBJ1-1	-	TGTGCCAGCAGCCCCGGACAGGGGGCTGAAGCTTTCTTT	CASSPGQGAEAFF
TRBD2	TRBV28	TRBJ2-7	-	TGTGCCAGCAGTTTATCTCTCCAGCGGGATGCCTACGAGCAGTACTTC	CASSLSLQRDAYEQYF
TRBD2	TRBV14	TRBJ2-5	-	TGTGCCAGCAGCCAGCCCGGGACTACCCGAAGGGGGACCCAGTACTTC	CASSQPGTTRRGTQYF
TRBD2	TRBV18	TRBJ2-7	-	TGTGCCAGCTCACCGGGACTAGCGAATTACGAGCAGTACTTC	CASSPGLANYEQYF
TRBD1	TRBV12-3/TRBV12-4	TRBJ1-1	once	TGTGCCAGCAGGCAGGGGGCTGAAGCTTTCTTT	CASRQGAEAFF
-	TRBV7-3	TRBJ2-1	-	TGTGCCAGCAGCTTGGGGGGTTCCTACAATGAGCAGTTCTTC	CASSLGGSYNEQFF
TRBD2	TRBV30	TRBJ2-5	once	TGTGCCTGGAGTGTACCCAGAAAACTAGCGGGAGCAGAGACCCAGTACTTC	CAWSVPRKLAGAETQYF
-	TRBV7-2	TRBJ1-3	-	TGTGCCAGCAGCTTAGGGGGGGGGCTGGACACCATATATTTT	CASSLGGGLDTIYF
-	TRBV4-1	TRBJ2-7	-	TGCGCCAGCAGCCAAGATCGATTAGGGTTCGACAGTTCCTACGAGCAGTACTTC	CASSQDRLGFDSSYEQYF
TRBD1	TRBV19	TRBJ1-3	-	TGTGCCAGTACCATATACAGGGGGCGTCAAAACTCTGGAAACACCATATATTTT	CASTIYRGRQNSGNTIYF
-	TRBV7-2	TRBJ2-7	-	TGTGCCAGCAGCTTACATTCCGCAGGGTCCTACGAGCAGTACTTC	CASSLHSAGSYEQYF
TRBD1	TRBV30	TRBJ1-3	-	TGTGCCTGGAAATTACCAGGGACAGGGCGAAACACCATATATTTT	CAWKLPGTGRNTIYF
TRBD1	TRBV5-8	TRBJ2-7	once	TGTGCCAGCAGCTTGGACAGGGGAACCTACGAGCAGTACTTC	CASSLDRGTYEQYF
TRBD2	TRBV7-9	TRBJ2-7	-	TGTGCCAGCACCTCCGCCGCACTAGCGGGAGGGCCGGGCGAGCAGTACTTC	CASTSAALAGGPGEQYF
-	TRBV15	TRBJ1-1	-	TGTGCCACCAGCAGAGATTCCTACACTGAAGCTTTCTTT	CATSRDSYTEAFF
TRBD2	TRBV29-1	TRBJ2-5	-	TGCAGCGTTGAGGGGGGACTAGCGGGAGTGCAAGAGACCCAGTACTTC	CSVEGGLAGVQETQYF
TRBD1	TRBV7-8	TRBJ1-1	-	TGTGCCAGCAGCCCGCCGGGACAGACAAACACTGAAGCTTTCTTT	CASSPPGQTNTEAFF
-	TRBV19	TRBJ1-2	few	TGTGCCAGTAGTATTCAGGGTAGAGCTAACTATGGCTACACCTTC	CASSIQGRANYGYTF
-	TRBV28	TRBJ2-7	few	TGTGCCAGCAGTTTTCTTCGCGGGCCATACTACGAGCAGTACTTC	CASSFLRGPYYEQYF
TRBD2	TRBV7-2	TRBJ2-4	-	TGTGCCAGCAGCTCCGTAGCCTCTAGCGGTATAGCCAAAAACATTCAGTACTTC	CASSSVASSGIAKNIQYF
-	TRBV5-6	TRBJ2-7	-	TGTGCCAGCAGCTTGGGGACTGGTGGTTACGAGCAGTACTTC	CASSLGTGGYEQYF
-	TRBV4-3	TRBJ1-3	-	TGCGCCAGCAGCCAAGTCCCCCAGACGTGGGGGGTTGGAAACACCATATATTTT	CASSQVPQTWGVGNTIYF
-	TRBV19	TRBJ2-6	once	TGTGCCAGTAGTATGGGGCAGGGCCGCTCTGGGGCCAACGTCCTGACTTTC	CASSMGQGRSGANVLTF
TRBD1	TRBV5-4	TRBJ1-3	-	TGTGCCAGCAGTAGGGGACAGGGTAACTCTGGAAACACCATATATTTT	CASSRGQGNSGNTIYF
-	TRBV9	TRBJ2-1	-	TGTGCCAGCAGCCCCCTCGGGAGCTCCTACAATGAGCAGTTCTTC	CASSPLGSSYNEQFF
-	TRBV15	TRBJ2-2	-	TGTGCCACCAGCAGAGATTGGAGAGGCGGGGAGCTGTTTTTT	CATSRDWRGGELFF
-	TRBV19	TRBJ2-5	-	TGTGCCAGTACCCCAGGTGGGGCTCAAGAGACCCAGTACTTC	CASTPGGAQETQYF
TRBD1	TRBV10-3	TRBJ1-1	-	TGTGCCATCAGTGCCGGGACAGGGATAGGACACTTTGAAGCTTTCTTT	CAISAGTGIGHFEAFF
-	TRBV29-1	TRBJ1-1	-	TGCAGCTCCCCTGGGGGGTCGAACACTGAAGCTTTCTTT	CSSPGGSNTEAFF